Listed below are T cell receptor beta chains from one sample, sequenced in a study of CD8 T cells in Susac syndrome. A single record per CDR3 protein comes from TCRdb applying MiXCR to the immunoSEQ multiplex PCR reads. The sample shows approximately 80,000 distinct CDR3 sequences, roughly nine tenths of them seen only once. Sequenced sample: CD8+ T cells from PBMCs. The receptors were sampled from a human donor with multiple sclerosis. Each CDR3 is given without its conserved first and last residue. The D gene is left open where the match is weak. Not all rows give a size; the values are once, few, many and, for expanded clones, a class.

d_call j_call clone_size v_call cdr3_aa
. TRBJ2-6 . TRBV2 ASLYSGANVLT
. TRBJ2-1 once TRBV3-1 ASSHGLAVNEQF
. TRBJ2-7 . TRBV11-2 ASSLDVSPYEQY
TRBD1 TRBJ2-3 . TRBV5-1 ASSWAGQGNTDTQY
. TRBJ1-1 . TRBV15 ATSPRGDLRETEAF
TRBD2 TRBJ2-7 . TRBV27 ATRTSGHEQY
. TRBJ2-7 . TRBV2 ASKNSFLNYEQY
TRBD2 TRBJ2-7 . TRBV6-2/TRBV6-3 ASGAWGGEQY
TRBD2 TRBJ2-7 . TRBV12-3/TRBV12-4 ASSPGAGGGEQY
TRBD2 TRBJ2-1 . TRBV11-2 ASSLETSGSFYNEQF
. TRBJ2-7 . TRBV13 ASSAGATYEQY
TRBD1 TRBJ2-7 . TRBV12-3/TRBV12-4 ASSLRQGSYEQY
. TRBJ2-1 . TRBV29-1 SVDSRGENEQF
TRBD1 TRBJ1-1 . TRBV13 ASSSTGGETEAF
. TRBJ1-1 . TRBV29-1 SVEGGSHTEAF
. TRBJ2-7 . TRBV20-1 SASSVGRNRGEQY
. TRBJ2-1 . TRBV29-1 SVGGTGSYNEQF
. TRBJ2-5 . TRBV6-5 ASSYSGWGQETQY
. TRBJ2-7 . TRBV6-5 ASSYSGGLTDYEQY
. TRBJ2-2 . TRBV24-1 ATSDGDKPYTGELF
. TRBJ1-1 . TRBV2 ASTEGLNTEAF
. TRBJ2-7 . TRBV12-3/TRBV12-4 ASSISYEQY
TRBD1 TRBJ2-7 few TRBV5-1 ASSPSLTGYYEQY
. TRBJ2-7 few TRBV19 ASSTGALAYEQY
TRBD1 TRBJ1-1 once TRBV30 AWTIGTGGTEAF
TRBD1 TRBJ1-2 . TRBV2 ASSLPRDRELTGYT
TRBD1 TRBJ2-5 . TRBV29-1 SVGDRGRGMYQETQY
TRBD1 TRBJ2-7 few TRBV3-1 ASSQGGQGLLSYEQY
. TRBJ1-6 . TRBV4-1 ASSQKGDSRISPLH
TRBD1 TRBJ2-3 . TRBV5-6 ASSPGTGNTQY
. TRBJ2-3 . TRBV5-4 ASSHRLATDTQY
TRBD1 TRBJ1-3 . TRBV7-9 ASRSTGTFNGNTIY
. TRBJ2-5 few TRBV7-2 ASSARWRPQETQY
TRBD2 TRBJ2-3 . TRBV29-1 SVEAGRGDTQY
. TRBJ1-1 . TRBV28 ASSATYMNTEAF
. TRBJ2-6 once TRBV4-1 ASSPSGATRTGSTRPEGANVLT
. TRBJ2-5 . TRBV2 ASSGPDSPPQETQY
TRBD1 TRBJ2-5 . TRBV24-1 ATSDSSGTGRRETQY
. TRBJ1-1 . TRBV6-5 ASSYSSLAAYDGAF
. TRBJ1-1 . TRBV13 ASSLVGRMNTEAF
. TRBJ2-1 . TRBV9 ASSIKGDTANPYNEQF
. TRBJ2-2 . TRBV27 ASSWSSENTGELF
. TRBJ2-5 . TRBV12-3/TRBV12-4 ASRQGGQETQY
. TRBJ1-2 once TRBV20-1 SARDSPGNGYT
. TRBJ2-7 . TRBV27 ASSLTSPKSYEQY
TRBD2 TRBJ2-7 . TRBV5-1 ASSLEPGGYEQY
TRBD2 TRBJ2-1 . TRBV4-3 ASSQRLAGGNEQF
. TRBJ2-5 . TRBV11-2 ASSLVRETQY
. TRBJ1-1 . TRBV12-3/TRBV12-4 ASLDFGGEAF
. TRBJ2-7 . TRBV14 ASSRDGQYEQY
TRBD2 TRBJ2-7 . TRBV27 ASSPWTSGSEQY
. TRBJ2-7 . TRBV28 ASSLYRNPSYEQY
TRBD1 TRBJ1-1 . TRBV18 ASSLGTANTEAF